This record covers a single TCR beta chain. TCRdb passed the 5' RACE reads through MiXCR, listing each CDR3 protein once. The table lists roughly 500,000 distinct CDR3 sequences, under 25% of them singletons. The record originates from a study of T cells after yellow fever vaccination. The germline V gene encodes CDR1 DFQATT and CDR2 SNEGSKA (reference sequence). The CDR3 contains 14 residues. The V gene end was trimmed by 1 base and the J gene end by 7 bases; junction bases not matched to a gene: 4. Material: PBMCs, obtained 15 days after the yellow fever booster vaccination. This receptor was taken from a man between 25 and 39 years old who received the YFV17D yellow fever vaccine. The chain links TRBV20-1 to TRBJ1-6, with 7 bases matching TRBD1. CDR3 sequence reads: CSARAGTANSPLHF. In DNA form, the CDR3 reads TGCAGTGCTAGAGCCGGGACAGCCAATTCACCCCTCCACTTT.